Presented here are 31 T cell receptor beta chains from one specimen sequenced in a study of identical twins. TCRdb processed the 5' RACE reads anew with MiXCR; each CDR3 protein has one entry. The sample yields 450,000 or so distinct CDR3 sequences, approximately 24% seen once. This sample was also put to use in a study of T cells expressing NK-cell markers.

The sample comprised CD4+ T cells sorted from blood. All receptors derive from a woman younger than 35 in good health.

Only a few counts were recorded for this clonotype. Here the CDR3 reads CASSAIDTFTDTQYF. CDR3 nucleotide sequence: TGTGCCAGCAGTGCCATAGACACCTTCACAGATACGCAGTATTTT. J is TRBJ2-3 and V is TRBV27; no reliable D call. This CDR3 is built from 15 residues. V gave up 5 bases and J gave up 2 bases, with 14 bases separating them. Germline CDR1 is MNHEY and CDR2 is SMNVEV (reference sequence).

V and J are TRBV20-1 and TRBJ2-3, with D perhaps TRBD2 (6 bases). The germline V gene has CDR1 DFQATT and CDR2 SNEGSKA (reference sequence). The CDR3 has 14 residues. With 1 base removed from V and 2 bases from J, the gap between germline ends came to 10 bases. CDR3 sequence reads: CSARVGGITDTQYF. The CDR3 DNA is TGCAGTGCTAGAGTTGGAGGGATCACAGATACGCAGTATTTT.

The chain couples TRBV6-2 or TRBV6-3 to TRBJ2-7; the match to TRBD2 covers 9 bases. Germline-derived CDR1 and CDR2 are MNHEY and SVGEGT. V was pared by 6 bases and J by 6 bases, with 15 bases of the junction left unmatched. This CDR3 has 16 amino acids. The CDR3, as DNA: TGTGCCAGCAGAAATCGAGCGGGAGGTCAGTTTCGCGAGCAGTACTTC. Amino acids: CASRNRAGGQFREQYF.

V gene TRBV5-1 combines with J gene TRBJ2-4, with no clear D. V gave up 0 bases and J gave up 3 bases, with 4 bases separating them. The CDR3 has 13 residues. Germline CDR1 is SGHRS and CDR2 is YFSETQ. CDR3 DNA sequence: TGCGCCAGCAGCTTGGCCGGCAAAAACATTCAGTACTTC. This translates into CASSLAGKNIQYF.

The rearrangement uses TRBV20-1 and TRBJ2-5; 11 bases match TRBD1. CDR1 DFQATT and CDR2 SNEGSKA come from the germline V gene (reference sequence). V shed 3 bases and J 2 bases; nucleotides not matched to a gene: 5. The CDR3 has 15 amino acids. CDR3 protein: CSARRGQGVQETQYF. The CDR3 DNA is TGCAGTGCTAGGAGGGGACAGGGGGTGCAAGAGACCCAGTACTTC.

The chain combines TRBV6-2 or TRBV6-3 with TRBJ1-5; D ambiguous. Trimming removed 2 bases from V and 9 bases from J, with 8 bases in between. CDR1 and CDR2 (germline): MNHEY, SVGEGT. The CDR3 length is 12 residues. CDR3 DNA sequence: TGTGCCAGCAGTTACGGCGCGGGGCCCCAGCATTTT. Translated: CASSYGAGPQHF.

The V call is TRBV5-1, the J call TRBJ2-5, with 13 positions matching TRBD2. Germline CDR1 reads SGHRS; CDR2 reads YFSETQ. The CDR3 is 15 residues long. V dropped 4 bases and J dropped 5; count of bases not matched to a gene: 5. CDR3 residues: CASSPGTSGTETQYF. The CDR3 region has the DNA TGCGCCAGCAGCCCCGGGACTAGCGGGACGGAGACCCAGTACTTC.

The rearrangement uses TRBV12-3 or TRBV12-4 and TRBJ1-1, with D unclear. V lost 7 bases to trimming and J lost 1 base, with 10 bases between them. The CDR3 contains 13 residues. CDR3 amino acids: CASILMGNTEAFF. As DNA, the CDR3 is TGTGCCAGCATCCTCATGGGGAACACTGAAGCTTTCTTT.

This clonotype was observed a few times. The V call is TRBV20-1, the J call TRBJ2-1; 9 bases are a match to TRBD1. The CDR3 sequence is 16 residues long. Germline trimming cut 0 bases from V and 5 bases from J; bases unmatched to any gene: 8. Germline CDR1 reads DFQATT; CDR2 reads SNEGSKA (reference sequence). CDR3 residues: CSARDKGTGLDNEQFF. The CDR3 nucleotides are TGCAGTGCTAGAGATAAGGGGACAGGGTTGGACAATGAGCAGTTCTTC.

This clonotype was counted ten times or more. J is TRBJ2-7 and V is TRBV20-1; the D call may be TRBD1 or TRBD2 (5 bases each). Germline V lookup: CDR1 DFQATT, CDR2 SNEGSKA (reference sequence). The V end was cut by 7 bases, the J end by 4 bases, with 14 bases between. The CDR3 consists of 12 residues. CDR3 coding DNA: TGCAGTGGAAGGGACCGGCTGTACGAGCAGTACTTC. Translated, it gives CSGRDRLYEQYF.

The rearrangement joins TRBV30 to TRBJ1-3; no clear D gene. CDR3 length: 14 amino acids. V lost 2 bases and J 0 bases, leaving 8 bases between the germline ends. Germline V gene data show CDR1 as GTSNPN and CDR2 as SVGIG (reference sequence). CDR3 sequence (DNA): TGTGCCTGGAGTCGGCGGGGCTCTGGAAACACCATATATTTT. It codes for CAWSRRGSGNTIYF.

This clonotype has only a few counts. The chain is built from TRBV20-1 and TRBJ1-2; D possibly corresponds to TRBD1 (5 bases). This CDR3 region has 12 residues. V was pared by 4 bases and J by 3 bases, with 9 bases between. The V gene's germline CDR1 is DFQATT and CDR2 SNEGSKA (reference sequence). CDR3 nucleotide sequence: TGCAGTGCTACCGGGGGGGACTATGGCTACACCTTC. Protein: CSATGGDYGYTF.

The rearrangement links TRBV5-6 to TRBJ2-5; 8 bases match TRBD2. J gave up 5 bases and V 5 bases, and 11 bases lay outside the gene matches. CDR3 length: 15 amino acids. Looked up from germline, CDR1 is SGHDT and CDR2 is YYEEEE. The CDR3 DNA reads as TGTGCCAGCAGATCGAGCGGGAGTGCTCGGGAGACCCAGTACTTC. Translating gives CASRSSGSARETQYF.

The chain links TRBV20-1 to TRBJ2-7; no reliable D call. Germline CDR1 is DFQATT and CDR2 is SNEGSKA (reference sequence). The CDR3 consists of 12 residues. V dropped 6 bases and J dropped 1 base, with 10 bases sitting between them. The chain's CDR3 is CSAKTGSYEQYF. DNA of the CDR3: TGCAGTGCAAAGACGGGTTCCTACGAGCAGTACTTC.

The chain has TRBV4-1 and TRBJ2-3; possible D gene TRBD2, 5 bases. V lost 3 bases and J 3 bases, leaving 19 bases between the germline ends. The CDR3 runs 17 residues. Germline CDR1 MGHRA, CDR2 YSYEKL. In DNA, the CDR3 is TGCGCCAGCAGCCAGGCACCCGGAGGAAGTAGGACAGATACGCAGTATTTT. Its translation: CASSQAPGGSRTDTQYF.

This clonotype was counted only a few times. The chain uses TRBV5-1 and TRBJ2-1; 8 bases align to TRBD1. CDR1 is SGHRS, CDR2 YFSETQ, per germline. Unmatched junction bases numbered 14, after V lost 1 base and J lost 8 bases. The CDR3 is made up of 17 amino acids. CDR3 nucleotides: TGCGCCAGCAGCTTGAGGGGGGCAGGGGGCAGGTTGGATGAGCAGTTCTTC. Amino acid sequence: CASSLRGAGGRLDEQFF.

Only a few counts were recorded for this clonotype. This chain uses TRBV20-1 with TRBJ2-5; D perhaps matches TRBD2 (5 bases). CDR3 size: 12 residues. Trimming pared 5 bases from V and 3 bases from J, leaving 10 bases between. CDR1 and CDR2 (germline): DFQATT, SNEGSKA (reference sequence). The CDR3 is CSAFRGEETQYF. CDR3 in DNA: TGCAGTGCTTTTCGGGGAGAAGAGACCCAGTACTTC.

As DNA, the CDR3 is TGTGCCAGCAGTTCCACTGGAAGCGTAGTTGCAGATGAGCAGTTCTTC. This codes for CASSSTGSVVADEQFF. The V and J genes are TRBV6-5 and TRBJ2-1; D gene unclear. The CDR3 runs 16 residues. The V end lost 4 bases, the J end lost 8 bases, and 21 bases lay between the germline ends. Germline-derived CDR1 and CDR2 are MNHEY and SVGAGI.

This clonotype came up a few times. The chain couples TRBV10-2 to TRBJ2-5; possible D gene TRBD2, 6 bases. Germline V gives CDR1 WSHSY, CDR2 SAAADI. This CDR3 has 15 residues. The V and J ends lost 10 bases and 1 base respectively, with 19 bases between them. CDR3 DNA: TGCGCCACCAAAGGGCGGGGTTGGGTCCAAGAGACCCAGTACTTC. This codes for CATKGRGWVQETQYF.

V and J are TRBV20-1 and TRBJ2-3; no reliable D call. V was pared by 3 bases and J by 2 bases, with 15 bases between. The CDR3 consists of 15 residues. CDR1 is DFQATT, CDR2 SNEGSKA, per germline (reference sequence). The CDR3 reads CSARPLLLYTDTQYF. CDR3 coding DNA: TGCAGTGCTAGGCCCCTCCTTTTATACACAGATACGCAGTATTTT.

On this clonotype: One junction end disagrees with the germline gene, perhaps due to a read error. This chain connects TRBV29-1 to TRBJ2-7, with 9 bases lining up with TRBD1. The CDR3 covers 14 residues. Germline CDR1 and CDR2: SQVTM and ANQGSEA. CDR3 residues: CSVVAGTGLYGQYF. The CDR3 region has the DNA TGCAGCGTTGTTGCCGGGACAGGGCTCTACGGGCAGTACTTC.

Only a few counts were recorded for this clonotype. The chain recombines TRBV6-1 with TRBJ2-7, with 10 bases matching TRBD2. Unmatched junction bases numbered 4, after V lost 8 bases and J lost 3 bases. Germline V CDR1 and CDR2: MNHNS, SASEGT. This CDR3 contains 13 residues. The CDR3 sequence: CASAKRGGYEQYF. The DNA for the CDR3 is TGTGCCAGCGCCAAGCGGGGGGGCTACGAGCAGTACTTC.

The rearrangement joins TRBV5-1 to TRBJ2-1, with D perhaps matching TRBD1 or TRBD2 (7 bases each). The CDR3 loop spans 15 amino acids. V lost 2 bases and J lost 2, with 11 bases in between. Germline CDR1 SGHRS, CDR2 YFSETQ. CDR3 nucleotide sequence: TGCGCCAGCAGCTTACAGGGGAGGGCCTACAATGAGCAGTTCTTC. It encodes CASSLQGRAYNEQFF.

V usage is TRBV11-2 and J usage is TRBJ2-1; 16 bases are a match to TRBD2. The CDR3 length is 20 residues. Per germline, CDR1 SGHAT and CDR2 FQNNGV. Germline trimming cut 5 bases from V and 0 bases from J; bases unmatched to any gene: 10. The CDR3 DNA reads TGTGCCAGCAGCCGATGGGGACTAGCGGGAGGGGAGAGCTCCTACAATGAGCAGTTCTTC. Its protein is CASSRWGLAGGESSYNEQFF.

This clonotype has a count of ten or more. The rearrangement links TRBV15 to TRBJ2-3, with D maybe TRBD2 (6 bases). Germline CDR1 reads LNHNV; CDR2 reads YYDKDF (reference sequence). The V gene lost 4 bases and the J gene lost 0 bases, with 8 bases spanning the gap. The CDR3 consists of 14 residues. Here the CDR3 DNA reads TGTGCCACCAGCATTAGCGGTAGCACAGATACGCAGTATTTT. Translating gives CATSISGSTDTQYF.

This clonotype was seen only a few times. CDR3 in DNA: TGCGCCAGCAGCCTCTTCGGCACAGATACGCAGTATTTT. Translating it yields CASSLFGTDTQYF. This sequence joins TRBV5-1 and TRBJ2-3; D not resolved. The germline V gene has CDR1 SGHRS and CDR2 YFSETQ. V was pared by 4 bases and J by 1 base, with 7 bases between. The CDR3 length is 13 residues.

This clonotype was seen a handful of times. V and J are TRBV9 and TRBJ1-6; D possibly corresponds to TRBD1 (6 bases). This CDR3 has 15 residues. V was pared by 3 bases and J by 5 bases, with 12 bases between. Per the germline V gene, CDR1 is SGDLS and CDR2 is YYNGEE. CDR3 sequence reads: CASSDRAGDNSPLHF. The CDR3 region has the DNA TGTGCCAGCAGCGACCGGGCAGGGGATAATTCACCCCTCCACTTT.

This clonotype was detected a few times. The genes are TRBV5-1 and TRBJ2-2; tentative D call: TRBD2 (6 bases). This CDR3 has 16 amino acids. V lost 7 bases, J lost 5 bases, and 21 bases lay in between. Germline lookup yields CDR1 SGHRS and CDR2 YFSETQ. In nucleotides, the CDR3 is TGCGCCAGCGGTATGCCCCGAGGAGGGAGTACCGGGGAGCTGTTTTTT. This codes for CASGMPRGGSTGELFF.

The V gene is TRBV10-3, the J gene TRBJ1-1; no clear D. V gave up 6 bases and J gave up 7 bases, with 12 bases separating them. This CDR3 has 12 amino acids. Per germline, CDR1 ENHRY and CDR2 SYGVKD. CDR3 DNA sequence: TGTGCCATCAGGGGCGACGCCATTGAAGCTTTCTTT. Its translation: CAIRGDAIEAFF.

This clonotype has a handful of counts. V usage is TRBV29-1 and J usage is TRBJ1-2; a possible D gene is TRBD1 (5 bases). V was cut by 4 bases and J by 5 bases, with 14 bases left in between. The CDR3 is 13 amino acids. Germline CDR1 is SQVTM and CDR2 is ANQGSEA. The CDR3, as DNA: TGCAGCGTTGGGAGACAGTCCCGGTATGGCTACACCTTC. Its protein is CSVGRQSRYGYTF.

This clonotype occurred a few times. The DNA of the CDR3 is TGTGCCAGCAGCCCTTCTTTTACGAGTAGCGGGGAGCTGTTTTTT. It translates to CASSPSFTSSGELFF. This chain links TRBV7-9 with TRBJ2-2; D not resolved. CDR1 is SEHNR, CDR2 FQNEAQ, per germline (reference sequence). The CDR3 runs to 15 residues. Between the trimmed V and J ends, which lost 5 bases and 7 bases, there was a span of 17 bases.